This T cell receptor beta chain was identified during a study of beta chain features in type 1 diabetes. Expressed TCRB transcripts were sequenced, since all the RNA that had been isolated was reverse transcribed. Sequenced by immunoSEQ multiplex PCR; TCRdb stores in-frame clones only, minus some. The sample holds approximately 150,000 clones; about 10% are singletons and the top ten take around 1.2%. Regarding this clone: Its target is unknown.

Study-wide results and limits: Shortening of TCRB CDR3s, moderate but significant, appeared in all four CD4+ subsets of Type 1 diabetes patients.

This CDR3 comprises 14 residues. CDR1 is MNHEY, CDR2 SMNVEV, per germline (reference sequence). V lost 7 bases, J lost 0 bases, and 7 bases lay in between. There was one heparinised blood draw per donor, averaging about 110 mL. Sequences were obtained from naive CD4+ T cells from blood. The chain carries TRBV27 and TRBJ1-6; D gene unclear. The TCR comes from a young man in good health. In DNA form, the CDR3 reads TGTGCCAGCATGGGGAGCTCCTATAATTCACCCCTCCACTTT. This encodes CASMGSSYNSPLHF.